This TCR beta chain was profiled in a study of T-cell reconstitution after alpha-beta-depleted transplantation in children. Notes on the study in general: The authors attributed T-cell counts and diversity one year after transplant mostly to newly produced T cells.

Ten or more counts support this clonotype. Its antigen remains unknown. Molecular barcoding with unique molecular identifiers was used for the TCRbeta library. TCRdb itself ran the PCR reads through MiXCR, one entry per CDR3 protein. The repertoire has 250,000 to 300,000 distinct CDR3 sequences, about 7.3% of them found once; the top ten carry about 9.3%. The CDR3 length is 11 residues. Trimming left V 0 bases short and J 6 bases short, with 3 bases between. Germline V gene lookup returns CDR1 LNHNV and CDR2 YYDKDF (reference sequence). This chain joins TRBV15 and TRBJ2-7; D is ambiguous. This specimen was peripheral blood, taken 360 days after TCRalphabeta/CD19-depleted stem cell transplant. This clonotype was obtained from a female patient under 10 years old who had a stem cell transplant for Fanconi anemia, so the T cells may come from the graft donor. CDR3 DNA sequence: TGTGCCACCAGCAGAGATCTCGAGCAGTACTTC. This translates into CATSRDLEQYF. Full variable domain (outside the CDR3, taken from reference TRBV15 and TRBJ2-7): DAMVIQNPRYQVTQFGKPVTLSCSQTLNHNVMYWYQQKSSQAPKLLFHYYDKDFNNEADTPDNFQSRRPNTSFCFLDIRSPGLGDTAMYLCATSRDLEQYFGPGTRLTVT.